This T cell receptor beta chain was sequenced for a study of HIV-infected patients and healthy controls. Study details: Total CDR3 counts per chain did not differ significantly between patients and controls. Whole-study results and caveats: Compared with controls, mean Gini indices were significantly raised in HIV-infected repertoires, possibly indicating oligoclonality.

By share of the sample, this clonotype is medium-sized. Its antigen remains unknown. This CDR3 has 17 amino acids. CDR1 is SEHNR, CDR2 FQNEAQ, per germline (reference sequence). V lost 3 bases and J lost 4; bases outside the gene matches: 8. cDNA was made from about 510 ng RNA using alpha and beta constant primers. Alpha and beta chain libraries were made separately by chain-specific third strand synthesis with multiplexing indices. Ligation attached cDNA to a 5' RACE adapter that carried a random hexamer and SP2 site. TCRdb reprocessed the 5' RACE reads via MiXCR and lists one record per CDR3 protein. In the table there are about 4,200 distinct CDR3 sequences, 13% of which are singletons. The repertoire came from unfractionated whole blood and reflected all unsorted peripheral T cells.

The rearrangement joins TRBV7-9 to TRBJ2-1, with 11 bases that match TRBD2. The sample here was blood, taken before antiretroviral therapy. The sequence was obtained from an adult with HIV infection. CDR3 DNA sequence: TGTGCCAGCAGCTTGCTCCTAGCGGGAGGTGCGTACAATGAGCAGTTCTTC. It specifies CASSLLLAGGAYNEQFF.